These 12 T cell receptor beta chains were all obtained from the same sample, sequenced in a study of shared clonotypes between healthy human individuals. Naive-designated CD8 cells lacked CD45RO, were positively enriched for CCR7, and omitted terminally differentiated effector memory CD45RA+ cells. TCRdb's copy holds only in-frame clones and misses some; the assay was immunoSEQ multiplex PCR. Here the sample spans 550,000 to 750,000 clones, just over 90% being singletons. Sequencing was done on a sample of naive CD8+ T cells sorted from blood. These receptors all come from a man in his thirties or forties in good health.

Only one count was recorded for this clone. The chain combines TRBV7-9 with TRBJ2-1; D not resolved. CDR3 length: 12 amino acids. V shed 1 base and J shed 15 bases, with 13 bases lying between them. Per the germline V gene, CDR1 is SEHNR and CDR2 is FQNEAQ (reference sequence). For the CDR3, the DNA is TGTGCCAGCAGCTTAGTGCTCGAGGTTAGGTTCTTC. The encoded protein is CASSLVLEVRFF.

The rearrangement links TRBV29-1 to TRBJ2-1, with 9 bases aligning to TRBD2. Germline V gene lookup returns CDR1 SQVTM and CDR2 ANQGSEA. The CDR3 consists of 14 residues. V lost 4 bases and J lost 0; bases outside the gene matches: 1. The CDR3 region is CSVVSGSSYNEQFF. As DNA, the CDR3 is TGCAGCGTTGTTAGCGGGAGCTCCTACAATGAGCAGTTCTTC.

This chain uses TRBV27 with TRBJ1-5, with D perhaps TRBD1 (5 bases). Trimming left V 8 bases short and J 1 base short, with 9 bases between. The germline V gene encodes CDR1 MNHEY and CDR2 SMNVEV (reference sequence). The CDR3 length is 13 residues. The CDR3, as DNA: TGTGCCAGCGGTAGGGGCAGCAATCAGCCCCAGCATTTT. It codes for CASGRGSNQPQHF.

The chain uses TRBV5-6 and TRBJ2-7; no firm D call. Between the trimmed V and J ends, which lost 2 bases and 1 base, there was a span of 4 bases. This CDR3 region has 12 residues. CDR1 and CDR2 (germline): SGHDT, YYEEEE. The CDR3 region has the DNA TGTGCCAGCAGCTTACAGTCCTACGAGCAGTACTTC. Encoded protein: CASSLQSYEQYF.

J is TRBJ2-3 and V is TRBV11-2; either TRBD1 or TRBD2 may supply D (5 bases each). V was shortened by 4 bases and J by 4 bases, with 12 bases between the two germline ends. This CDR3 comprises 14 residues. Germline V gene sequence: CDR1 SGHAT, CDR2 FQNNGV. The DNA for the CDR3 is TGTGCCAGCAGCTCCCTTAGAGGGGCAGATACGCAGTATTTT. This gives the protein CASSSLRGADTQYF.

The chain recombines TRBV21-1 with TRBJ2-6; the table assigns TRBD1, which was not confirmed against the DNA. TRBV21-1 is a pseudogene. The length of the CDR3 is 14 residues. This CDR3 is CASNRSSGANVLTF. The CDR3, as DNA: TGTGCCAGCAACAGATCCTCTGGGGCCAACGTCCTGACTTTC.

The chain combines TRBV5-1 with TRBJ2-2; no reliable D call. The CDR3 contains 17 residues. CDR1 SGHRS and CDR2 YFSETQ come from the germline V gene. V was clipped by 4 bases and J by 0 bases, with 16 bases between them. CDR3 loop: CASSGTTAPANTGELFF. The CDR3, as DNA: TGCGCCAGCAGCGGAACTACAGCGCCCGCGAACACCGGGGAGCTGTTTTTT.

The chain has TRBV5-4 and TRBJ2-1; TRBD2 agrees at 9 bases. This CDR3 is 16 amino acids long. With 1 base clipped from V and 9 bases from J, the junction kept 11 bases outside the gene matches. CDR1 SGHNT and CDR2 YYREEE come from the germline V gene (reference sequence). CDR3 DNA sequence: TGTGCCAGCAGCTTGAGTACGGCGGGAGGGCCTCCTGAGCAGTTCTTC. Its translation: CASSLSTAGGPPEQFF.

The CDR3 loop reads CASSPRLGQGYNEQFF. Here the CDR3 DNA reads TGTGCCAGCAGCCCAAGACTGGGACAGGGCTACAATGAGCAGTTCTTC. The chain uses TRBV7-9 and TRBJ2-1; 9 bases align to TRBD1. The CDR3 covers 16 residues. V shed 5 bases and J 3 bases; nucleotides not matched to a gene: 8. Germline V gene data show CDR1 as SEHNR and CDR2 as FQNEAQ (reference sequence).

The chain joins TRBV20-1 to TRBJ2-1; D unclear. This CDR3 comprises 11 residues. V shed 6 bases and J shed 7 bases, with 10 bases lying between them. Germline V gene lookup returns CDR1 DFQATT and CDR2 SNEGSKA (reference sequence). The CDR3, as DNA: TGCAGTGCCCCGTGGGGAAATGAGCAGTTCTTC. Translated, it gives CSAPWGNEQFF.

The V gene is TRBV4-1, the J gene TRBJ1-4; possibly TRBD1 for D (5 bases). This CDR3 comprises 14 residues. V lost 1 base to trimming and J lost 8 bases, with 11 bases between them. CDR1 is MGHRA and CDR2 is YSYEKL in the germline V gene. CDR3 region: CASSQVGVGEKLFF. The CDR3 coding sequence is TGCGCCAGCAGCCAAGTAGGGGTTGGCGAAAAACTGTTTTTT.

On this clone: Given a much more abundant clone one base away, this may be a read error. The chain couples TRBV5-4 to TRBJ2-5, with D perhaps TRBD2 (5 bases). The CDR3 runs to 12 residues. The germline V gene encodes CDR1 SGHNT and CDR2 YYREEE (reference sequence). V lost 4 bases to trimming and J lost 4 bases, with 8 bases between them. CDR3 amino acids: CASSRRGETQYF. For the CDR3, the DNA is TGTGCCAGCAGCCGCCGGGGAGAGACCCAGTACTTC. The full variable domain, in which reference TRBV5-4 and TRBJ2-5 provide the parts outside the CDR3, is ETGVTQSPTHLIKTRGQQVTLRCSSQSGHNTVSWYQQALGQGPQFIFQYYREEENGRGNFPPRFSGLQFPNYSSELNVNALELDDSALYLCASSRRGETQYFGPGTRLLVL.